The clone carrying this T cell receptor (beta chain) has a handful of counts. As handled by the study authors: The authors estimated nucleated cell counts from reference gene primer amplification. TCRdb's table, derived via immunoSEQ multiplex PCR, lists solely in-frame clones and lacks some. D and trimming were read from the DNA, whereas the V and J calls and clone size are those reported in that table. This table holds fewer than 110,000 clones, 88% found once. The trim removed 5 bases at V and 2 bases at J, leaving 11 bases unmatched. Germline assignment: CDR1 SGHTA and CDR2 FQGNSA. The CDR3 loop spans 18 amino acids. These data belong to a study of blood T cell repertoires in COVID-19.

The sequenced sample was peripheral blood. This receptor was identified in a human donor in a cohort sampled during active COVID-19. The chain uses TRBV7-2 and TRBJ2-7; TRBD2 matches 14 bases. CDR3 region: CASSPLTSGRALAYEQYF. In nucleotides, the CDR3 is TGTGCCAGCAGCCCATTGACTAGCGGGAGGGCCCTGGCCTACGAGCAGTACTTC.